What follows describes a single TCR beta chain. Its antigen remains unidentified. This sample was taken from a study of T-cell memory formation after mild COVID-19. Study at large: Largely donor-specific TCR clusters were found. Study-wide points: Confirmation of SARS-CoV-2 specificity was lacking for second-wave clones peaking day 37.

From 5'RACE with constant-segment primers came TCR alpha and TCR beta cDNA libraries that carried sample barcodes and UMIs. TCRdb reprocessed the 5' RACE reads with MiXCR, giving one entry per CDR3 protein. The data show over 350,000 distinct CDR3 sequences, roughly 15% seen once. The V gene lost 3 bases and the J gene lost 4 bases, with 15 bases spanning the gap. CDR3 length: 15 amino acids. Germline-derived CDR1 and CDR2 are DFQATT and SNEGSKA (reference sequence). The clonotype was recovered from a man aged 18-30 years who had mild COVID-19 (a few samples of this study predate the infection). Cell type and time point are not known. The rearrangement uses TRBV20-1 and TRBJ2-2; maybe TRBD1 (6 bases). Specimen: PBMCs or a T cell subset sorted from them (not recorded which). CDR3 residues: CSARLTGRVTGELFF. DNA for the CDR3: TGCAGTGCTAGGCTGACAGGCCGGGTCACCGGGGAGCTGTTTTTT.